These T cell receptor beta chains were read from a single sample in a study of blood T cell repertoires in COVID-19. Only in-frame clones appear in the TCRdb table, and some are missing; sequencing was by immunoSEQ multiplex PCR. The table includes 130,000 to 150,000 clones, about four fifths detected once. The sample consisted of peripheral blood. The receptors were gathered from a human donor with acute or convalescent COVID-19. The donor label of this sample is uncertain. CDR3s include the opening cysteine and the closing phenylalanine or tryptophan. D genes are given only for firm matches. For some rows the clone size is stated as once, few or many, or as a class when expanded; others skip it.

D gene,V gene,clone size,J gene,CDR3 DNA,CDR3 protein
TRBD1,TRBV6-5,-,TRBJ1-2,TGTGCCAGCAGGCACAGGGGGGGCTATGGCTACACCTTC,CASRHRGGYGYTF
-,TRBV18,-,TRBJ1-1,TGTGCCAGCTCACCCACAGGGAACACTGAAGCTTTCTTT,CASSPTGNTEAFF
-,TRBV11-2,-,TRBJ1-1,TGTGCCAGCAGCTTAAGAGTGAGCACTGAAGCTTTCTTT,CASSLRVSTEAFF
TRBD1,TRBV6-1,-,TRBJ2-7,TGTGCCAGCAGTGAGAGGACAGGGACATACTCCTACGAGCAGTACTTC,CASSERTGTYSYEQYF
-,TRBV11-2,-,TRBJ1-1,TGTGCCAGCAGCTTGTTGGGAGGGATCCGGGAGGGGACTGAAGCTTTCTTT,CASSLLGGIREGTEAFF
TRBD1,TRBV19,few,TRBJ1-6,TGTGCCAGTAGTACCCGGGACAGGGTCGGTTCACCCCTCCACTTT,CASSTRDRVGSPLHF
TRBD2,TRBV19,-,TRBJ2-5,TGTGCCAGTACGGGGGGGGGCCGGGAGACCCAGTACTTC,CASTGGGRETQYF
-,TRBV29-1,once,TRBJ1-3,TGCAGCGTTGCCGAACAAACAACAGGAAACACCATATATTTT,CSVAEQTTGNTIYF
-,TRBV4-1,-,TRBJ1-2,TGCGCCAGCAGCCAAGCTCCCCAGGGTATGGTGCCTGGCTACACCTTC,CASSQAPQGMVPGYTF
-,TRBV2,few,TRBJ1-5,TGTGCCAGCAGCGGGGACAAGTATAGCAATCAGCCCCAGCATTTT,CASSGDKYSNQPQHF
TRBD1,TRBV6-5,-,TRBJ1-5,TGTGCCAGGAGGGACAGTTATAGCAATCAGCCCCAGCATTTT,CARRDSYSNQPQHF
-,TRBV24-1,-,TRBJ1-4,TGTGCCACCAGTGATTCGAGGATGGGTGAAAAACTGTTTTTT,CATSDSRMGEKLFF
-,TRBV15,-,TRBJ1-3,TGTGCCACCAGCAGGGGAGCTGGAAACACCATATATTTT,CATSRGAGNTIYF
-,TRBV9,few,TRBJ2-3,TGTGCCAGCAGCGTAGCGGGTAGCACAGATACGCAGTATTTT,CASSVAGSTDTQYF
-,TRBV6-5,-,TRBJ1-1,TGTGCCAGCAGTTATCCGGTGACTGAAGCTTTCTTT,CASSYPVTEAFF
-,TRBV6-4,once,TRBJ1-5,TGTGCCAGCAGCCCTGGACAGAATGGTCAGCCCCAGCATTTT,CASSPGQNGQPQHF
TRBD1,TRBV2,-,TRBJ2-1,TGTGCCGGCGACAGGGGATTTAGGAATGAGCAGTTCTTC,CAGDRGFRNEQFF
TRBD2,TRBV10-3,-,TRBJ2-3,TGTGCCATCAGTGAAAGGCGGGGGATCACAGATACGCAGTATTTT,CAISERRGITDTQYF
-,TRBV5-1,-,TRBJ1-2,TGCGCCAGCACCCTACAGGGAAACTATGGCTACACCTTC,CASTLQGNYGYTF
-,TRBV19,-,TRBJ1-2,TGTGCCAGTAGTATGGAGGGGTTTGGCTACACCTTC,CASSMEGFGYTF
TRBD1,TRBV10-3,-,TRBJ1-3,TGTGCCATCAGTGATCATTGGACAGGGAGCACTGGAAACACCATATATTTT,CAISDHWTGSTGNTIYF
-,TRBV6-5,-,TRBJ1-1,TGTGCCAGCAGTTCCCCCGAGCGGGCGAACACTGAAGCTTTCTTT,CASSSPERANTEAFF
-,TRBV6-5,-,TRBJ1-1,TGTGCCAGCAGTTACTCCGCCGGGGGGTCCACTGAAGCTTTCTTT,CASSYSAGGSTEAFF
-,TRBV28,few,TRBJ1-5,TGTGCCAGCAGCCCAAGTAGGGGATGGAGCAATCAGCCCCAGCATTTT,CASSPSRGWSNQPQHF
TRBD1,TRBV6-5,once,TRBJ1-2,TGTGCCAGCAGCGCCGGGACAGGGGATGGCTACACCTTC,CASSAGTGDGYTF
-,TRBV30,-,TRBJ2-5,TGTGCCTGGAGTGTACGGCTAGCGCTCCCCCAAGAGACCCAGTACTTC,CAWSVRLALPQETQYF
TRBD2,TRBV27,-,TRBJ2-7,TGTGCCAGCAGTTACTTCGGGGGGGCCGGGTACGAGCAGTACTTC,CASSYFGGAGYEQYF
TRBD1,TRBV5-4,-,TRBJ1-1,TGTGCCAGCAGCCCCGGGACAGATTTCGACACTGAAGCTTTCTTT,CASSPGTDFDTEAFF
-,TRBV10-2,-,TRBJ1-5,TGCGCCAGCAGTGAAGGTCAGGGTTTAAGGCAGCCCCAGCATTTT,CASSEGQGLRQPQHF
-,TRBV7-2,once,TRBJ2-1,TGTGCCAGCAGCTTAAACAGGGATTGGAATGAGCAGTTCTTC,CASSLNRDWNEQFF
-,TRBV2,-,TRBJ2-7,TGTGCCAGCAACCAAATAGGGACTTCAAGGAGCTCCTACGAGCAGTACTTC,CASNQIGTSRSSYEQYF
-,TRBV3-1/TRBV3-2,-,TRBJ1-5,TGTGCCAGCAGCCACCGGGGGTATCAGCCCCAGCATTTT,CASSHRGYQPQHF
-,TRBV27,-,TRBJ2-6,TGTGCCAGCAGTCGGGGCTCTGGGGCCAACGTCCTGACTTTC,CASSRGSGANVLTF
-,TRBV5-4,-,TRBJ2-7,TGTGCCAGCAGCTTGGGGGGGCAGCCCCCCTACGAGCAGTACTTC,CASSLGGQPPYEQYF
-,TRBV5-6,-,TRBJ2-7,TGTGCCAGCAGCTTTTCCCGACAGGTTCTAACCTACGAGCAGTACTTC,CASSFSRQVLTYEQYF
-,TRBV15,-,TRBJ2-4,TGTGCCACCAGCCCCGGTGGGTGGGACATGACCAAAAACATTCAGTACTTC,CATSPGGWDMTKNIQYF
-,TRBV7-9,-,TRBJ2-1,TGTGCCAGCAGCATTCCCTACGGGGGCAATGAGCAGTTCTTC,CASSIPYGGNEQFF
-,TRBV5-1,-,TRBJ2-3,TGCGCCAGCAGCCTGACAAGCGGGACAGATACGCAGTATTTT,CASSLTSGTDTQYF
-,TRBV9,-,TRBJ2-5,TGTGCCAGCAGCTCTAATGAGCGGAGCCGAGAGACCCAGTACTTC,CASSSNERSRETQYF
-,TRBV3-1/TRBV3-2,-,TRBJ1-1,TGTGCCAGCAGCTGGGACCCCTGGGGGGGAGGAAGAACTGAAGCTTTCTTT,CASSWDPWGGGRTEAFF
TRBD1,TRBV11-2,-,TRBJ1-3,TGTGCCAGCAGCGGCGGACAGGTCCTCTCTGGAAACACCATATATTTT,CASSGGQVLSGNTIYF